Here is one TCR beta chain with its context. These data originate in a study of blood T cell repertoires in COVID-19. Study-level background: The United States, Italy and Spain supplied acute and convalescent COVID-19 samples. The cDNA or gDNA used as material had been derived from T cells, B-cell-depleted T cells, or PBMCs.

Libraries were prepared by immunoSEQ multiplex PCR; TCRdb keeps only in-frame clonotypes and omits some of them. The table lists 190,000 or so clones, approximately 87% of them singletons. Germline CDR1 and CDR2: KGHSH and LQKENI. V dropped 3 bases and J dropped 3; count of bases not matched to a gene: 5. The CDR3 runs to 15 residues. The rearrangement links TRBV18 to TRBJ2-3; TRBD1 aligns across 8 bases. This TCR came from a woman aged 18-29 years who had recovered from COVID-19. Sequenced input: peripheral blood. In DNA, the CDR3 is TGTGCCAGCTCACCGGGACAGGTGGGGACAGATACGCAGTATTTT. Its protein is CASSPGQVGTDTQYF.